This record covers a single T cell receptor beta chain. Assignment of participants to cohorts was predicated upon participant-reported clinical history. This sample stems from a study of blood T cell repertoires in COVID-19. Across the study: Specimens from acute and convalescent COVID-19 originated in the United States, Italy and Spain. T cells, B-cell-depleted T cells, or PBMCs supplied cDNA or gDNA.

In the source study's methods: Reference gene primer amplification yielded estimated nucleated cell counts. Assay used: immunoSEQ multiplex PCR; TCRdb lists only in-frame clones, some missing. V and J calls and clone size come straight from that table; D and trimming were deduced from the DNA. Among roughly 270,000 clones listed, less than 85% were seen once. This clonotype originated in a woman in her forties or fifties who had recovered from COVID-19. Sequenced material: PBMCs or T cells enriched from blood (not recorded which).

CDR3 in DNA: TGTGCCAGTAGTTCCCGAACAGGGGGAGATGAAGCTTTCTTT. It codes for CASSSRTGGDEAFF. The rearrangement uses TRBV19 and TRBJ1-1; TRBD1 matches 8 bases. There are 14 residues in the CDR3. Trimming removed 5 bases from V and 7 bases from J; junction bases left unmatched: 9. CDR1 and CDR2 (germline): LNHDA, SQIVND (reference sequence). Using reference TRBV19 and TRBJ1-1 for the parts outside the CDR3, the full variable domain is DGGITQSPKYLFRKEGQNVTLSCEQNLNHDAMYWYRQDPGQGLRLIYYSQIVNDFQKGDIAEGYSVSREKKESFPLTVTSAQKNPTAFYLCASSSRTGGDEAFFGQGTRLTVV.